The 29 T cell receptor beta chains listed next were all sequenced from one sample in a study of T cell responses to AZD1222 COVID-19 vaccine. Assay used: immunoSEQ multiplex PCR; TCRdb lists only in-frame clones, some missing. The data contain about 130,000 clones, over 90% of them singletons. The source was peripheral blood, collected on day 0 of AZD1222 vaccination. Receptor source: an adult in good health.

CDR3 nucleotide sequence: TGTGCCAGCAGCTCTCCGGGGTCTAATTCACCCCTCCACTTT. Protein sequence: CASSSPGSNSPLHF. This chain joins TRBV4-2 and TRBJ1-6; D gene ambiguous. CDR1 is LGHNA, CDR2 YNFKEQ, per germline. The ends were cut back, 5 bases at V and 6 bases at J, with 11 bases in the middle. The CDR3 covers 14 residues.

The rearrangement joins TRBV6-2 or TRBV6-3 to TRBJ2-4, with a possible D match to TRBD2 (5 bases). The V end was cut by 4 bases, the J end by 10 bases, with 14 bases between. The CDR3 covers 13 residues. Per germline, CDR1 MNHEY and CDR2 SVGEGT. DNA for the CDR3: TGTGCCAGCAGTTCGGTTAGCGAAGGGATTCAGTACTTC. It translates to CASSSVSEGIQYF.

This chain joins TRBV6-5 and TRBJ1-6; the D is unclear. V lost 5 bases, J lost 7 bases, and 9 bases lay in between. CDR3 size: 13 residues. Germline V gene sequence: CDR1 MNHEY, CDR2 SVGAGI. CDR3 DNA sequence: TGTGCCAGCAGTCTCCGCCCAAATTCACCCCTCCACTTT. Translated, it gives CASSLRPNSPLHF.

The chain combines TRBV4-1 with TRBJ1-1; no clear D. This CDR3 has 14 amino acids. Germline V gives CDR1 MGHRA, CDR2 YSYEKL. Trimming shortened V by 2 bases and J by 4 bases, and 11 bases separated the two germline ends. This chain's CDR3 is CASSQPPRGTEAFF. The CDR3 coding sequence is TGCGCCAGCAGCCAACCGCCCCGGGGCACTGAAGCTTTCTTT.

This rearrangement joins TRBV6-6 to TRBJ1-2; D is uncertain. CDR1 is MNHNY, CDR2 SVGAGI, per germline (reference sequence). Trimming took off 5 bases at V and 8 bases at J, with 12 bases between the two ends. CDR3 length equals 12 residues. In DNA, the CDR3 is TGTGCCAGCAGTAAGAGGGCCAGCGGCTACACCTTC. Translating it yields CASSKRASGYTF.

The gene calls are TRBV5-1 and TRBJ1-2, with D possibly matching TRBD1 (6 bases). Trimming cost V 5 bases and J 7 bases, with 30 bases left between them. The CDR3 has 18 amino acids. CDR1 is SGHRS and CDR2 is YFSETQ in the germline V gene. DNA for the CDR3: TGCGCCAGCAGTAGCCTCCTTTGGGGGGCTTCCCCTATCTCTGGCTACACCTTC. It is translated as CASSSLLWGASPISGYTF.

Remarks on this clone: One end of the junction is discordant with germline, which a read error may explain. The chain recombines TRBV7-9 with TRBJ2-3; TRBD2 aligns across 10 bases. CDR3 length: 16 amino acids. Per germline, CDR1 SEHNR and CDR2 FQNEAQ (reference sequence). The CDR3 DNA follows: TGTGCCAGCAGCCTAGCGGGGGCGCCAGGAACAGATACGCAGTATTTT. Translation: CASSLAGAPGTDTQYF.

In this sample, this clone turned up a few times. The chain recombines TRBV14 with TRBJ1-2, with 10 bases fitting TRBD1. This CDR3 region has 13 residues. CDR1 and CDR2 (germline): SGHDN, FVKESK. The ends lost 5 bases at V and 13 bases at J; junction bases unmatched: 10. DNA of the CDR3: TGTGCCAGCAGCTACACAGCCGGGACAGGGGTCACCTTC. It codes for CASSYTAGTGVTF.

The V gene is TRBV14, the J gene TRBJ2-1, with 11 bases aligning to TRBD2. This CDR3 has 15 amino acids. The V segment lost 4 bases and the J segment 9 bases; nucleotides outside the gene matches: 8. From germline, CDR1 is SGHDN and CDR2 FVKESK. In DNA, the CDR3 is TGTGCCAGCAGCCGTCTAGCGGGGGGAATCGGTGAGCAGTTCTTC. It codes for CASSRLAGGIGEQFF.

V gene TRBV6-2 or TRBV6-3 combines with J gene TRBJ2-7; 7 nucleotides match TRBD1. Germline trimming cut 5 bases from V and 6 bases from J; bases unmatched to any gene: 7. CDR1 is MNHEY and CDR2 is SVGEGT in the germline V gene. The CDR3 consists of 13 residues. CDR3: CASSLPGQLEQYF. The CDR3 DNA follows: TGTGCCAGCAGTCTTCCGGGACAGCTCGAGCAGTACTTC.

This chain connects TRBV7-2 to TRBJ2-3; possible D gene TRBD2, 6 bases. Germline V gene sequence: CDR1 SGHTA, CDR2 FQGNSA. This CDR3 is built from 13 residues. Trimming removed 5 bases at V and 4 bases at J, with 10 bases between. The DNA for the CDR3 is TGTGCCAGCAGCCCGGACTATCCAGATACGCAGTATTTT. It yields the protein CASSPDYPDTQYF.

About this clone itself: The sample has other DNA sequences that encode this CDR3 too. This rearrangement joins TRBV29-1 to TRBJ2-7; a weak D match, TRBD2 (5 bases). Germline CDR1 is SQVTM and CDR2 is ANQGSEA. Trimming stripped 5 bases from V and 6 bases from J, with 14 bases between. The CDR3 is 12 residues long. In DNA form, the CDR3 reads TGCAGCGTTCAGATGGAGGCTAGCGAGCAGTACTTC. Its translation: CSVQMEASEQYF.

The rearrangement joins TRBV5-6 to TRBJ2-1; no firm D call. This CDR3 contains 16 residues. In germline, CDR1 is SGHDT, CDR2 YYEEEE. The V gene lost 5 bases and the J gene lost 4 bases, with 19 bases spanning the gap. CDR3 sequence (DNA): TGTGCCAGCAGACCCATGCTTGGCGTGAATTACAATGAGCAGTTCTTC. Encoded protein: CASRPMLGVNYNEQFF. Variable domain in full (rest from reference TRBV5-6 and TRBJ2-1): DAGVTQSPTHLIKTRGQQVTLRCSPKSGHDTVSWYQQALGQGPQFIFQYYEEEERQRGNFPDRFSGHQFPNYSSELNVNALLLGDSALYLCASRPMLGVNYNEQFFGPGTRLTVL.

The chain couples TRBV2 to TRBJ2-7; possible D gene TRBD1, 6 bases. The germline gives CDR1 SNHLY, CDR2 FYNNEI. There are 15 residues in the CDR3. The V end lost 6 bases, the J end lost 7 bases, and 22 bases lay between the germline ends. CDR3 sequence (DNA): TGTGCCAGCAGGCCCGGGACACCCAACCCCTGGGAGCAGTACTTC. Its protein product is CASRPGTPNPWEQYF.

Written as DNA, the CDR3 is TGTGCCAGCAGCCCAGCCGGGAACACCATATATTTT. Translation gives CASSPAGNTIYF. This chain connects TRBV11-3 to TRBJ1-3; D ambiguous. Trimming shortened V by 5 bases and J by 7 bases, and 9 bases separated the two germline ends. Germline-derived CDR1 and CDR2 are SGHNT and YENEEA. The CDR3 spans 12 residues.

The rearrangement uses TRBV7-9 and TRBJ1-4; 8 positions agree with TRBD1. Trimming cost V 3 bases and J 8 bases; bases outside gene matches: 8. Germline V gene data show CDR1 as SEHNR and CDR2 as FQNEAQ (reference sequence). The CDR3 is 15 amino acids. The CDR3 region has the DNA TGTGCCAGCAGCTTCACAGGGGGAACGGGGGAAAAACTGTTTTTT. Protein: CASSFTGGTGEKLFF.

This clone appeared once. The rearrangement uses TRBV5-1 and TRBJ1-3, with D possibly matching TRBD1 (5 bases). The CDR3 length is 16 residues. Between the trimmed V and J ends, which lost 3 bases and 2 bases, there was a span of 15 bases. Germline CDR1 and CDR2: SGHRS and YFSETQ. This chain's CDR3 is CASSWGSGTPGNTIYF. CDR3 nucleotide sequence: TGCGCCAGCAGCTGGGGATCCGGGACCCCTGGAAACACCATATATTTT. Combining the CDR3 with reference TRBV5-1 and TRBJ1-3 gives the whole variable domain KAGVTQTPRYLIKTRGQQVTLSCSPISGHRSVSWYQQTPGQGLQFLFEYFSETQRNKGNFPGRFSGRQFSNSRSEMNVSTLELGDSALYLCASSWGSGTPGNTIYFGEGSWLTVV.

V usage is TRBV19 and J usage is TRBJ1-5; the D is unclear. Trimming pared 5 bases from V and 4 bases from J, leaving 9 bases between. Germline CDR1 reads LNHDA; CDR2 reads SQIVND (reference sequence). The CDR3 is 13 amino acids. The CDR3 spells CASSPVLNQPQHF. CDR3 bases: TGTGCCAGTAGTCCAGTCCTTAATCAGCCCCAGCATTTT.

Regarding this clone: At one boundary the junction diverges from the germline segment, which might be a read error. The CDR3 DNA sequence: TGTGCCGGCAGTTACGCAGGGTATACTGAAGCTTTCTTT. This translates into CAGSYAGYTEAFF. The chain recombines TRBV6-5 with TRBJ1-1; the D gene is possibly TRBD1 (5 bases). The germline CDR1 and CDR2 sequences are MNHEY and SVGAGI. The CDR3 runs to 13 residues.

This chain links TRBV6-5 with TRBJ1-2, with 8 bases aligning to TRBD1. This CDR3 spans 13 amino acids. The germline V gene has CDR1 MNHEY and CDR2 SVGAGI. V lost 5 bases, J lost 4 bases, and 3 bases stayed unmatched. The CDR3 reads CASSQGQVYGYTF. In DNA form, the CDR3 reads TGTGCCAGCAGTCAGGGACAGGTCTATGGCTACACCTTC.

V usage is TRBV12-3 or TRBV12-4 and J usage is TRBJ2-5; no reliable D call. Trimming stripped 6 bases from V and 5 bases from J, with 13 bases between. CDR3 length equals 13 residues. The CDR3 protein is CASSHSTRETQYF. The CDR3 coding sequence is TGTGCCAGCAGCCATTCTACCCGGGAGACCCAGTACTTC.

This clone has a single count. The chain has TRBV29-1 and TRBJ1-1; 7 bases fit TRBD1. Germline V gives CDR1 SQVTM, CDR2 ANQGSEA. Unmatched junction bases numbered 8, after V lost 4 bases and J lost 3 bases. The CDR3 is 14 amino acids. The CDR3 spells CSVGTGAGHTEAFF. The CDR3 DNA follows: TGCAGCGTTGGCACAGGGGCAGGTCACACTGAAGCTTTCTTT.

The V gene is TRBV18, the J gene TRBJ2-7; weak D call: TRBD2 (6 bases). The V gene's germline CDR1 is KGHSH and CDR2 LQKENI. Trimming cost V 3 bases and J 5 bases, with 8 bases left between them. This CDR3 spans 12 amino acids. The CDR3 DNA follows: TGTGCCAGCTCACCTCCGGGGGACGAGCAGTACTTC. It specifies CASSPPGDEQYF.

This clone was seen only once. The V and J genes are TRBV14 and TRBJ1-4; D gene ambiguous. The CDR3 is 13 residues long. The V and J ends lost 4 bases and 11 bases respectively, with 14 bases between them. Germline-derived CDR1 and CDR2 are SGHDN and FVKESK. The chain's CDR3 is CASSLSEGAKLFF. CDR3 coding DNA: TGTGCCAGCAGCCTTTCCGAGGGAGCTAAACTGTTTTTT.

The rearrangement links TRBV5-5 to TRBJ1-5, with D maybe TRBD1 (5 bases). Per the germline V gene, CDR1 is SGHKS and CDR2 is YYEKEE (reference sequence). V was clipped by 5 bases and J by 5 bases, with 17 bases between them. The CDR3 is 15 amino acids. The CDR3 here is CASSPGLLGDQPQHF. In DNA, the CDR3 is TGTGCCAGCAGTCCCGGACTTCTAGGGGATCAGCCCCAGCATTTT. The entire variable domain, with the rest obtained from reference TRBV5-5 and TRBJ1-5, is as follows: DAGVTQSPTHLIKTRGQQVTLRCSPISGHKSVSWYQQVLGQGPQFIFQYYEKEERGRGNFPDRFSARQFPNYSSELNVNALLLGDSALYLCASSPGLLGDQPQHFGDGTRLSIL.

This rearrangement joins TRBV7-2 to TRBJ2-2, with no clear D. Germline V gene sequence: CDR1 SGHTA, CDR2 FQGNSA. Trimming pared 5 bases from V and 4 bases from J, leaving 11 bases between. This CDR3 has 14 amino acids. The CDR3, as DNA: TGTGCCAGCAGCCCCTCCGCTCTCACCGGGGAGCTGTTTTTT. Its protein is CASSPSALTGELFF.

In its sample, this clone was seen once. The chain uses TRBV19 and TRBJ1-6, with D unclear. V lost 0 bases and J 0 bases, leaving 6 bases between the germline ends. This CDR3 contains 16 residues. CDR1 is LNHDA and CDR2 is SQIVND in the germline V gene (reference sequence). The CDR3 coding sequence is TGTGCCAGTAGTATAGAGAAGGACTCCTATAATTCACCCCTCCACTTT. This encodes CASSIEKDSYNSPLHF.

J is TRBJ1-4 and V is TRBV7-9; 9 bases map to TRBD1. From germline, CDR1 is SEHNR and CDR2 FQNEAQ (reference sequence). CDR3 length equals 17 residues. Trimming took 4 bases from V and 0 from J; bases not matched to a gene: 6. The CDR3 reads CASSSFGQGPTNEKLFF. The CDR3 nucleotides are TGTGCCAGCAGCTCATTTGGACAGGGGCCAACTAATGAAAAACTGTTTTTT. Combining the CDR3 with reference TRBV7-9 and TRBJ1-4 gives the whole variable domain DTGVSQNPRHKITKRGQNVTFRCDPISEHNRLYWYRQTLGQGPEFLTYFQNEAQLEKSRLLSDRFSAERPKGSFSTLEIQRTEQGDSAMYLCASSSFGQGPTNEKLFFGSGTQLSVL.

The chain has TRBV5-1 and TRBJ1-2; 7 positions agree with TRBD1. Germline CDR1 and CDR2: SGHRS and YFSETQ. This CDR3 has 13 amino acids. Losses at the gene ends were 3 bases for V and 4 bases for J; bases not matched to a gene: 3. This CDR3 reads CASSSGQSYGYTF. The CDR3 DNA reads TGCGCCAGCAGCTCGGGACAGTCCTATGGCTACACCTTC.